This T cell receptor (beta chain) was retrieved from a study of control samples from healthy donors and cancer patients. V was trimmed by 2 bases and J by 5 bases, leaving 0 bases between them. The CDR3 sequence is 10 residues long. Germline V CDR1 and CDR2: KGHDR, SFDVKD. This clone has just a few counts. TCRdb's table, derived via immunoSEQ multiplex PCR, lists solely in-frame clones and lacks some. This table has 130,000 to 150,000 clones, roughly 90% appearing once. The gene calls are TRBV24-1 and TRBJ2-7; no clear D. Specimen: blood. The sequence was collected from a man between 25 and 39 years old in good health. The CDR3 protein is CATSDYEQYF. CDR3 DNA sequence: TGTGCCACCAGTGATTACGAGCAGTACTTC.